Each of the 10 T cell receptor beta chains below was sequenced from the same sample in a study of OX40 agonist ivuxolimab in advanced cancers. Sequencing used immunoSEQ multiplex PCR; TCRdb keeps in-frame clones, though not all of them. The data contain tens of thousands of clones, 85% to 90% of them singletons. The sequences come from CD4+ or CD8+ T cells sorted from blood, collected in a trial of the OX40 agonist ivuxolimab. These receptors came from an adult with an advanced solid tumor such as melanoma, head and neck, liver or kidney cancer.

The CDR3 reads CASRSPGTGDGYTF. The CDR3 region has the DNA TGTGCCAGCCGCTCACCCGGGACAGGAGATGGCTACACCTTC. V is TRBV5-4 and J is TRBJ1-2, with 8 positions matching TRBD1. Germline values: CDR1 SGHNT, CDR2 YYREEE (reference sequence). There are 14 residues in the CDR3. J lost 6 bases, V lost 7 bases, and 11 bases had no gene match.

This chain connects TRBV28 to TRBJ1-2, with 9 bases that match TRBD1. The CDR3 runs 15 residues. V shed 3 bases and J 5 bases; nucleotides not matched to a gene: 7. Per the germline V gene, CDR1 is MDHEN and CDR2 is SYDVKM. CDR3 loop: CASSFPRTGEYGYTF. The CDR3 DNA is TGTGCCAGCAGTTTCCCCAGGACAGGGGAATATGGCTACACCTTC.

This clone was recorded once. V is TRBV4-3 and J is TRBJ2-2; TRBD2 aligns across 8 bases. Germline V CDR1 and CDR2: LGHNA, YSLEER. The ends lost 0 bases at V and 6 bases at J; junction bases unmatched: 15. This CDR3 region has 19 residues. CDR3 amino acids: CASSQERWGSGILPGELFF. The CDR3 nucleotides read TGCGCCAGCAGCCAAGAGAGGTGGGGTAGCGGGATATTGCCCGGGGAGCTGTTTTTT.

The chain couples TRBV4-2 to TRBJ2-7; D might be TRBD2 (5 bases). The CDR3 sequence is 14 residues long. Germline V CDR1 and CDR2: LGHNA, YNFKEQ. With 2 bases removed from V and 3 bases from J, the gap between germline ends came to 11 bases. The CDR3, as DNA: TGTGCCAGCAGCCAATCTCCGGGGATCTACGAGCAGTACTTC. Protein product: CASSQSPGIYEQYF.

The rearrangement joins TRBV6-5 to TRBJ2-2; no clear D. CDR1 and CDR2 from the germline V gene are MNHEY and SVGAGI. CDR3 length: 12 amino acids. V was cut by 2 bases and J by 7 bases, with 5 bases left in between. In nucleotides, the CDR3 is TGTGCCAGCAGTTACCCAGGCGGGGAGCTGTTTTTT. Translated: CASSYPGGELFF.

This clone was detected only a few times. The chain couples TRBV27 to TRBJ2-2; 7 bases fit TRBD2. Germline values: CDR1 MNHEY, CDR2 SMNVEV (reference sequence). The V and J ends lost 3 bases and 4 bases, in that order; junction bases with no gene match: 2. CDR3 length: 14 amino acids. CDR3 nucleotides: TGTGCCAGCAGTTTTGCGGGAGTCACCGGGGAGCTGTTTTTT. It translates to CASSFAGVTGELFF.

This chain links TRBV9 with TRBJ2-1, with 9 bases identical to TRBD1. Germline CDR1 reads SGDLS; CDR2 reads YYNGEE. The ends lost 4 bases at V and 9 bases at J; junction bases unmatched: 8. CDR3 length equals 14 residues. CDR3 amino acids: CASSPEGQGGEQFF. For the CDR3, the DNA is TGTGCCAGCAGCCCGGAGGGACAGGGTGGTGAGCAGTTCTTC.

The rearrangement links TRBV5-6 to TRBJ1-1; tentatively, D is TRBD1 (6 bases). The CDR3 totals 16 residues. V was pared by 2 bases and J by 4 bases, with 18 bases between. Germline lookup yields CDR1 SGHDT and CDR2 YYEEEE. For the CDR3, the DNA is TGTGCCAGCAGCTTCGGCCCAAGAACCAGGGGCACTGAAGCTTTCTTT. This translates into CASSFGPRTRGTEAFF.

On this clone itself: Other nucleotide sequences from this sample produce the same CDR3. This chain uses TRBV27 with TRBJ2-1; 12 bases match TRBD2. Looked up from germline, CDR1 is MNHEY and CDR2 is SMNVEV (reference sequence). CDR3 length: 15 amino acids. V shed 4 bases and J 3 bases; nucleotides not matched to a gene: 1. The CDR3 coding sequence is TGTGCCAGCAGTTCGGGACTAGCGGGCTACAATGAGCAGTTCTTC. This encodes CASSSGLAGYNEQFF.

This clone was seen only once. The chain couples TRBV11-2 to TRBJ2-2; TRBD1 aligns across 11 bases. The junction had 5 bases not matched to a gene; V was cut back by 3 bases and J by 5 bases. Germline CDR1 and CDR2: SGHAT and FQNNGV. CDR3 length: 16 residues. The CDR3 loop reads CASSFPGQGGTGELFF. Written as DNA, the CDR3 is TGTGCCAGCAGCTTCCCGGGACAGGGGGGAACCGGGGAGCTGTTTTTT.